This T cell receptor (beta chain) was recorded in a study of cytomegalovirus exposure and HLA in healthy donors. It was the roughly 130-subject validation cohort, separate from the approximately 690-subject first cohort, to which the donors belonged. The assay was immunoSEQ multiplex PCR, and TCRdb's table has in-frame clones only and misses some. The table records about 130,000 clones, about nine tenths of them present only once. CDR1 is SGHTA, CDR2 FQGNSA, per germline. This CDR3 spans 11 amino acids. The V gene end was trimmed by 5 bases and the J gene end by 12 bases; junction bases not matched to a gene: 6. Study-wide points: Reports showed the classifier diagnosing cytomegalovirus status with high specificity and sensitivity. Most TCR sequences were seen very rarely across donors, but some public TCRs occurred in many.

For this clone: The antigen is not known.

The specimen sequenced was PBMCs. This clonotype originated in a young man in good health and CMV-seronegative. The rearrangement uses TRBV7-2 and TRBJ2-7, with TRBD1 identical over 8 bases. The CDR3 bases are TGTGCCAGCAGCCATGGACAGGGACCGTACTTC. It specifies CASSHGQGPYF.